The 6 T cell receptor beta chains below all came from one sample that was sequenced in a study of T-cell reconstitution after alpha-beta-depleted transplantation in children. The library targeted TCRbeta and was prepared with unique molecular identifiers. Via MiXCR, TCRdb re-called the PCR reads, giving one row per CDR3 protein. The data show about 690,000 distinct CDR3 sequences, 15% to 20% seen once. The sequencing used PBMCs from the stem cell graft donor, collected from the stem cell graft. The receptors come from a human donor who donated a stem cell graft to a child with acute myeloid leukemia.

The chain couples TRBV7-3 to TRBJ1-1; D uncertain. The ends were cut back, 5 bases at V and 3 bases at J, with 10 bases in the middle. CDR1 SGHTA and CDR2 FQGTGA come from the germline V gene. The CDR3 length is 13 residues. The CDR3 protein is CASSPSGYTEAFF. The CDR3 DNA sequence: TGTGCCAGCAGCCCAAGTGGGTACACTGAAGCTTTCTTT. The entire variable domain, with the rest obtained from reference TRBV7-3 and TRBJ1-1, is as follows: GAGVSQTPSNKVTEKGKYVELRCDPISGHTALYWYRQSLGQGPEFLIYFQGTGAADDSGLPNDRFFAVRPEGSVSTLKIQRTERGDSAVYLCASSPSGYTEAFFGQGTRLTVV.

This chain links TRBV5-1 with TRBJ2-1; 7 positions agree with TRBD2. Germline values: CDR1 SGHRS, CDR2 YFSETQ. Trimming cost V 4 bases and J 10 bases; bases outside gene matches: 11. There are 14 residues in the CDR3. The CDR3 spells CASSRGVGMNEQFF. The CDR3 DNA is TGCGCCAGCAGCCGGGGGGTAGGTATGAACGAGCAGTTCTTC.

This clonotype has ten or more counts. The V gene is TRBV20-1, the J gene TRBJ2-3; no clear D. The CDR3 runs 15 residues. The germline gives CDR1 DFQATT, CDR2 SNEGSKA (reference sequence). Trimming took 5 bases from V and 0 from J, leaving 15 bases between them. The CDR3 spells CSASSWPASTDTQYF. CDR3 nucleotide sequence: TGCAGTGCTTCCTCCTGGCCCGCTAGCACAGATACGCAGTATTTT.

V usage is TRBV2 and J usage is TRBJ2-5, with 14 positions matching TRBD2. The CDR3 has 16 amino acids. Trimming at V came to 6 bases and at J to 5 bases, leaving 8 bases not matched to a gene. Germline CDR1 and CDR2: SNHLY and FYNNEI. CDR3 loop: CASRRSTSGGAETQYF. CDR3 coding DNA: TGTGCCAGCAGAAGATCGACTAGCGGGGGGGCTGAGACCCAGTACTTC.

There are many counts of this clonotype. The genes are TRBV20-1 and TRBJ2-7; 11 bases align to TRBD1. After removal of 2 bases from V and 0 bases from J, the junction contained 3 bases not matched to a gene. The germline gives CDR1 DFQATT, CDR2 SNEGSKA (reference sequence). This CDR3 has 15 residues. CDR3 bases: TGCAGTGCTAGACGGACAGGGGGCCTCTCCTACGAGCAGTACTTC. Its translation: CSARRTGGLSYEQYF.

This clonotype was counted only a few times. The gene calls are TRBV6-2 or TRBV6-3 and TRBJ1-4; D unresolved. CDR3 length: 11 residues. The V and J ends lost 6 bases and 10 bases respectively, with 9 bases between them. Germline V CDR1 and CDR2: MNHEY, SVGEGT. This chain's CDR3 is CASSHGGKLFF. The DNA of the CDR3 is TGTGCCAGCAGCCACGGTGGAAAACTGTTTTTT.